Listed below are T cell receptor beta chains from one sample, sequenced in a study of sequential checkpoint blockade in melanoma. The protocol was immunoSEQ multiplex PCR, while the TCRdb copy is restricted to in-frame clones and leaves out a portion. The sample includes some 40,000 clones, roughly a third of them seen just once. Source: tumor tissue (inferred from file names), taken from a patient given nivolumab and ipilimumab in sequence. Source of these receptors: a human donor with melanoma. Both conserved end residues are part of each CDR3.

TRBV10-3,CAISESQGADEKLFF
TRBV11-3,CASSSTGGTSYNEQFF
TRBV12-5,CASGLRQGAENEQFF
TRBV6-8,CASSLGGRVYEQYF
TRBV19,CASRIIEEGKLFF
TRBV19,CASSPGQKGHGYTF
TRBV5-1,CASSFLVAGEKNIQYF
TRBV19,CASRRSWDNFFTEAFF
TRBV11-3,CASSFSDRGNYGYTF
TRBV19,CASSIGTSGGATEQFF
TRBV30,CAYGTSETQYF
TRBV18,CASSPREATNEKLFF
TRBV9,CASWKLAGLYNEQFF
TRBV18,CASSSQGPTDTEAFF
TRBV6-7,CASSSHGNRVPSETQYF
TRBV7-2,CASSPGQHTEAFF
TRBV2,CASSELAGEFPTYNEQFF
TRBV6-8,CAINDGGGEQYF
TRBV9,CASSSQGGNGYTF
TRBV9,CASGTGELLYSPLHF
TRBV25-1,CASSDTGGTGETQYF
TRBV11-3,CASRTDLAGGTDTQYF
TRBV6-8,CASSEPGRGGNQPQHF
TRBV7-6,CASSLADRSSPLHF
TRBV30,CAWMTDVNTEAFF
TRBV18,CASSPSGTVKKNTEAFF
TRBV5-1,CASSQGGRTDTQYF
TRBV19,CASRGPGTDTQYF
TRBV11-3,CASRQGQGSSEAFF
TRBV7-4,CASSPSENYGYTF
TRBV11-3,CASSPGERGFTDTQYF
TRBV7-1,CASSLGQNYEQYF
TRBV19,CASKGQGILLNEAFF
TRBV6-8,CASSYWTGNKNIQYF
TRBV14,CASSQVAWGGYTF
TRBV11-3,CASSEGGGYSSETQYF
TRBV6-8,CASSHGPSGETQYF
TRBV5-1,CASRSGPRVEPQHF